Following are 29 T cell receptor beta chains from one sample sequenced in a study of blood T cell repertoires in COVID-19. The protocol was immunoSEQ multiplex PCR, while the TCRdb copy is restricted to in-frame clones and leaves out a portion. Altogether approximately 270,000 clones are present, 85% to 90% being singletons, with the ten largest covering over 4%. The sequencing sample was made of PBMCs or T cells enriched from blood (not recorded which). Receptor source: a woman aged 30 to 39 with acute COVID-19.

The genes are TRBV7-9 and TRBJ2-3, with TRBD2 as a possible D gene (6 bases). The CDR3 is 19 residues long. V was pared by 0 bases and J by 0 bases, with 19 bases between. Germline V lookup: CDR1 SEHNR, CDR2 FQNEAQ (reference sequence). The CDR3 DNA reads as TGTGCCAGCAGCTTAGCTCGGACTCGCGGGATCGCTAGCACAGATACGCAGTATTTT. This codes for CASSLARTRGIASTDTQYF.

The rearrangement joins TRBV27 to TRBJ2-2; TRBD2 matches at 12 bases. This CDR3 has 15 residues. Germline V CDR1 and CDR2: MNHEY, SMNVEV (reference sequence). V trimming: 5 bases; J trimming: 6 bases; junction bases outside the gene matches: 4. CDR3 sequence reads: CASSPTSGSPGELFF. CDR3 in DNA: TGTGCCAGCAGTCCGACTAGCGGGAGCCCCGGGGAGCTGTTTTTT.

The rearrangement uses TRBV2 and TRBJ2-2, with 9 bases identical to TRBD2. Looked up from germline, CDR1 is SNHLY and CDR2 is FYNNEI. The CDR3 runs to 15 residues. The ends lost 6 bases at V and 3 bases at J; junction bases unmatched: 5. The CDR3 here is CASRSTSGYTGELFF. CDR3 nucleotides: TGTGCCAGCAGGAGTACTAGCGGGTACACCGGGGAGCTGTTTTTT.

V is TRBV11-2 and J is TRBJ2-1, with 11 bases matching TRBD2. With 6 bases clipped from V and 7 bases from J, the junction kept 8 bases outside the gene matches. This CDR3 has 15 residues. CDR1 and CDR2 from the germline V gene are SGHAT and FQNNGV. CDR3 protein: CASSFGTSGINEQFF. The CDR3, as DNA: TGTGCCAGCAGTTTCGGGACTAGCGGTATAAATGAGCAGTTCTTC.

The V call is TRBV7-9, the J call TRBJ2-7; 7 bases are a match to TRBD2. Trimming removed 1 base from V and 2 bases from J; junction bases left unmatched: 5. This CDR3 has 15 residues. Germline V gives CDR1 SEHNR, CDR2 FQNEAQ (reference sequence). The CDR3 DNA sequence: TGTGCCAGCAGCTTAGGGGGAGGGCGGGCCTACGAGCAGTACTTC. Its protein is CASSLGGGRAYEQYF.

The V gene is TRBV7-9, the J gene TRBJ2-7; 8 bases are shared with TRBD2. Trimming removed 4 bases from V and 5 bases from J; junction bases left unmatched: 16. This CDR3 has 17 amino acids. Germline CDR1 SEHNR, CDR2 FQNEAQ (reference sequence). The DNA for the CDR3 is TGTGCCAGCAGCTCCTTGAGATATATGAGCGGGAGTCACGAGCAGTACTTC. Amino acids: CASSSLRYMSGSHEQYF.

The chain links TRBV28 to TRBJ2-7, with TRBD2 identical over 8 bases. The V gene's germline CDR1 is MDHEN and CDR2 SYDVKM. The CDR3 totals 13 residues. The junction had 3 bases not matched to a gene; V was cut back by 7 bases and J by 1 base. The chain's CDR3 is CASTIAGSYEQYF. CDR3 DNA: TGTGCCAGCACCATAGCGGGATCCTACGAGCAGTACTTC.

As DNA, the CDR3 is TGTGCCAGTAGTGGGGAGCGGGAGTATGGCGAGCAGTACTTC. It yields the protein CASSGEREYGEQYF. V is TRBV19 and J is TRBJ2-7; 8 positions agree with TRBD2. The germline V gene has CDR1 LNHDA and CDR2 SQIVND (reference sequence). V shed 5 bases and J 6 bases; nucleotides not matched to a gene: 9. The CDR3 sequence is 14 residues long.

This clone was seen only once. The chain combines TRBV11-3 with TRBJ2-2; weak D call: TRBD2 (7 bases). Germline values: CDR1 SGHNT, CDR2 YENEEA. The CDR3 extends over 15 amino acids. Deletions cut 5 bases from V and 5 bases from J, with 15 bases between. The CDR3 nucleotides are TGTGCCAGCAGCCCACGCGCGGGGGCGACCGGGGAGCTGTTTTTT. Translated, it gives CASSPRAGATGELFF.

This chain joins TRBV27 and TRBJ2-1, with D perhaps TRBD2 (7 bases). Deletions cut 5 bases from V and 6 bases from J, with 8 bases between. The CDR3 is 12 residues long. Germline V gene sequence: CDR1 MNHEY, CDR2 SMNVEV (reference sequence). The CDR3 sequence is CASSRGGNEQFF. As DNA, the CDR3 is TGTGCCAGCAGTAGGGGGGGCAATGAGCAGTTCTTC.

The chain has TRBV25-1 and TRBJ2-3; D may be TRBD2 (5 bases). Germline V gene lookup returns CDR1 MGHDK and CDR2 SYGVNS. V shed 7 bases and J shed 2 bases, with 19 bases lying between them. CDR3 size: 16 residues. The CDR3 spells CASTAGPGSITDTQYF. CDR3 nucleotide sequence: TGTGCCAGCACCGCCGGGCCGGGGTCGATCACAGATACGCAGTATTTT.

CDR3 in DNA: TGTGCCAGCAGTCCCGACAGGGTGTACGAGCAGTACTTC. Translation gives CASSPDRVYEQYF. V and J are TRBV28 and TRBJ2-7; 7 bases are a match to TRBD1. After removal of 5 bases from V and 4 bases from J, the junction contained 5 bases not matched to a gene. The CDR3 has 13 amino acids. Per germline, CDR1 MDHEN and CDR2 SYDVKM.

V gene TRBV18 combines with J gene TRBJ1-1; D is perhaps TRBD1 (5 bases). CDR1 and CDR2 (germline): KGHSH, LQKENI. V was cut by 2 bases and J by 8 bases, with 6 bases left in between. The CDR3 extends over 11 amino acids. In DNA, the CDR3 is TGTGCCAGCTCACCAAACAGGGAAGCTTTCTTT. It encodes CASSPNREAFF. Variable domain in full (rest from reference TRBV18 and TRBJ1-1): NAGVMQNPRHLVRRRGQEARLRCSPMKGHSHVYWYRQLPEEGLKFMVYLQKENIIDESGMPKERFSAEFPKEGPSILRIQQVVRGDSAAYFCASSPNREAFFGQGTRLTVV.

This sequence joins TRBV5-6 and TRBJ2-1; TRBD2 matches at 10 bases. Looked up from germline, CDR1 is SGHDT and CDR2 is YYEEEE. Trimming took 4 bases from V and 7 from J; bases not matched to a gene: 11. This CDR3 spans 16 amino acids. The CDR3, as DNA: TGTGCCAGCAGCAAAGCCCCTAGCGGGAGAGGGAATGAGCAGTTCTTC. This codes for CASSKAPSGRGNEQFF.

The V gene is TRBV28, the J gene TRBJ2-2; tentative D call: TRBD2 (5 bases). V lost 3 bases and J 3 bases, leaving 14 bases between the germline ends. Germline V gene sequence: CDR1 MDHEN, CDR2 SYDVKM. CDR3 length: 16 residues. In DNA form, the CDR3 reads TGTGCCAGCAGTTTGCGAGGGTACGGGGACACCGGGGAGCTGTTTTTT. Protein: CASSLRGYGDTGELFF.

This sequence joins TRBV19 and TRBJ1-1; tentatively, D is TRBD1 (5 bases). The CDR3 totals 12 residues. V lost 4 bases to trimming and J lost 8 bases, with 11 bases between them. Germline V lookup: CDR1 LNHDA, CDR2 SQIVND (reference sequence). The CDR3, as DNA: TGTGCCAGTAGTAAAGGGGAGGCCGAAGCTTTCTTT. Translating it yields CASSKGEAEAFF. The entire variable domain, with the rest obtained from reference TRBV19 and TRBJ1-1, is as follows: DGGITQSPKYLFRKEGQNVTLSCEQNLNHDAMYWYRQDPGQGLRLIYYSQIVNDFQKGDIAEGYSVSREKKESFPLTVTSAQKNPTAFYLCASSKGEAEAFFGQGTRLTVV.

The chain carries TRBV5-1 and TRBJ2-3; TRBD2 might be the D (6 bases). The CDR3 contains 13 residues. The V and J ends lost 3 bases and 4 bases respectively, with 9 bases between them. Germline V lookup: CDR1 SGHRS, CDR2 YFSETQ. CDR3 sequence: CASSSTRADTQYF. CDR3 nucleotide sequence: TGCGCCAGCAGCTCGACTAGGGCAGATACGCAGTATTTT.

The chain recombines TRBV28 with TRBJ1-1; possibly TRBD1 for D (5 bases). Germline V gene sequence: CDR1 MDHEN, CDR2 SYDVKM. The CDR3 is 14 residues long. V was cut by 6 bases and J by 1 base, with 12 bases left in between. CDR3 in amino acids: CASRVLGQNTEAFF. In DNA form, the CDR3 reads TGTGCCAGCAGAGTGTTGGGGCAGAACACTGAAGCTTTCTTT.

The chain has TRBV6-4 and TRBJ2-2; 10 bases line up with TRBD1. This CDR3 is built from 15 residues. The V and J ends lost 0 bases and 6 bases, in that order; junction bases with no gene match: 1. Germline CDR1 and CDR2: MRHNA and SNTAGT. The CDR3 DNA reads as TGTGCCAGCAGTGACTCCGGACAGGGGGCCGGGGAGCTGTTTTTT. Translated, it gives CASSDSGQGAGELFF.

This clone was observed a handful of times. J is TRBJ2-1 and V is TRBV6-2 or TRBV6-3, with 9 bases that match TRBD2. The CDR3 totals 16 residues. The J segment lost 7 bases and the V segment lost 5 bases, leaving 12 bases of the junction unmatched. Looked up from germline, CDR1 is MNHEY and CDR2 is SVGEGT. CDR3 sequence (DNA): TGTGCCAGCAGTGTCCCGGGACTAGCAAGGGGGAATGAGCAGTTCTTC. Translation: CASSVPGLARGNEQFF.

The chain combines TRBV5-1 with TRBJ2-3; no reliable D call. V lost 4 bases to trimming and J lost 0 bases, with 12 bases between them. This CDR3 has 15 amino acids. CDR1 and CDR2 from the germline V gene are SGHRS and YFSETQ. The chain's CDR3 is CASSPSGPSTDTQYF. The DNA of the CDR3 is TGCGCCAGCAGCCCCAGTGGCCCAAGCACAGATACGCAGTATTTT.

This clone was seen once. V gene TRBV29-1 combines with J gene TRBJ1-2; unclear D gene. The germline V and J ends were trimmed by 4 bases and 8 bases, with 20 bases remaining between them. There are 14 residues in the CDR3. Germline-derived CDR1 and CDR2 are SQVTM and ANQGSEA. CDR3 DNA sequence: TGCAGCGTTGGCCCGAGGGTCGGTCGGGGAGGCTACACCTTC. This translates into CSVGPRVGRGGYTF.

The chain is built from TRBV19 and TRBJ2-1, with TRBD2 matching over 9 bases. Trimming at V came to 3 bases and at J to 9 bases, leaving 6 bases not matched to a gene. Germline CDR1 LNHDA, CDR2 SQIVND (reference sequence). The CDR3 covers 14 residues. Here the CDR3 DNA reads TGTGCCAGTAGTATTGGCGGCGGGAGGGGTGAGCAGTTCTTC. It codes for CASSIGGGRGEQFF.

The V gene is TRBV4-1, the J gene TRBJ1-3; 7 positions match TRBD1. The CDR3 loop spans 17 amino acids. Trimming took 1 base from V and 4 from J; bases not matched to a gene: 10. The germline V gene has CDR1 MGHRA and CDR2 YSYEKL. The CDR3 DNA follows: TGCGCCAGCAGCCAAGTTGGGACAGTCCGGAGGGGAAACACCATATATTTT. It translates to CASSQVGTVRRGNTIYF.

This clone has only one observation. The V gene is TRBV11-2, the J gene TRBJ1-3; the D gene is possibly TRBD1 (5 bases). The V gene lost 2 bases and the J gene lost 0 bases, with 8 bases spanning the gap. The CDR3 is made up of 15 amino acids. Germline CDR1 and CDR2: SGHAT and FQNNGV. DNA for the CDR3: TGTGCCAGCAGCTTAACCAGGGCCTCTGGAAACACCATATATTTT. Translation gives CASSLTRASGNTIYF.

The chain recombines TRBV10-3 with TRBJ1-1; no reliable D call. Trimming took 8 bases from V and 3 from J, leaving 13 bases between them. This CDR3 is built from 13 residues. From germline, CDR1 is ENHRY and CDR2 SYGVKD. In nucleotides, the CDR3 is TGTGCCATCCTTGGAGGATGGGACACTGAAGCTTTCTTT. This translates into CAILGGWDTEAFF.

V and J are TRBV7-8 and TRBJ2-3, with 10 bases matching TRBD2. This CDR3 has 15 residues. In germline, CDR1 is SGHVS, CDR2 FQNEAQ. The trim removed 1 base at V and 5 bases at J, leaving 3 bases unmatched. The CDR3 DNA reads TGTGCCAGCAGCTTAGGCACTAGCGGGGTAGATACGCAGTATTTT. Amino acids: CASSLGTSGVDTQYF.

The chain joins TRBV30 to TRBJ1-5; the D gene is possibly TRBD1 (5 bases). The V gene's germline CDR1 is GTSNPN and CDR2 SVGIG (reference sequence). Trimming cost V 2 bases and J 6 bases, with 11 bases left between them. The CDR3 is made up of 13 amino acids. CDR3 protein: CAWSKGKGQPQHF. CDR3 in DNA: TGTGCCTGGAGTAAGGGGAAGGGTCAGCCCCAGCATTTT.

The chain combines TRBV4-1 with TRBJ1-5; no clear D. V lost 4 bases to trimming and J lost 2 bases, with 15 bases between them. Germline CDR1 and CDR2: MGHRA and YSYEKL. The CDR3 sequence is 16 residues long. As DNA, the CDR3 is TGCGCCAGCAGCCCCTTGGGAGGCAATGGCAATCAGCCCCAGCATTTT. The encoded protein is CASSPLGGNGNQPQHF.